Sequencing of this T cell receptor beta chain was carried out in a study of cytotoxic CD8 clonotypes in ibrutinib-treated CLL (dated by TCRdb to about 2021). Looking at the study overall: In this cohort, 15 patients were treatment-naive and ten to eleven were relapsed/refractory, while around 18 had unmutated IGHV. Partial responses were observed in roughly 24 patients and complete responses in 2; after a median follow-up of around 68 months, remission was maintained in approximately 14 patients and progression was observed in approximately twelve. Response samples were obtained after a median of approximately twelve months of treatment, with a range of roughly 6 to 36 months. On average, each sample yielded about 260,000 productive templates and tens of thousands of productive rearrangements. Of the 70 to 90 people in the trial, about 25 had longitudinal samples available. Cryopreserved peripheral blood mononuclear cells were obtained before treatment, at response, and at either sustained remission or disease progression. The full study reports these points: An increase in clonality was observed at ibrutinib response, with clonality remaining stable during sustained remission and falling back toward baseline at progression. Sampling times were not matched between patients in sustained remission and patients whose disease was progressing, and lymph node repertoires were not examined. Public clonotypes were found to be uncommon and were observed to contract or remain stable during treatment; the increase in clonality was shown to reflect expansion of private clonotypes at ibrutinib response. Baseline clonality exceeded that of age-matched healthy donors and correlated strongly with circulating CD8+ T-cell counts.

For TCR beta library preparation, around 2.1 micrograms of genomic DNA were extracted from the cryopreserved PBMCs. High-throughput TCR beta sequencing was performed on longitudinal blood samples from CLL patients receiving ibrutinib monotherapy. The patients took part in an open-label, single-center phase 2 trial of ibrutinib monotherapy. Between the V and J ends, shortened by 5 bases and 3 bases respectively, the junction contains 20 bases. Looking up the germline V gene yields CDR1 SGHVS and CDR2 FQNEAQ. The CDR3 starts with the cysteine, ends with the phenylalanine, and has 16 residues. CDR3 DNA only is kept here, 48 bases in frame from base 1. In the case of this clone: What antigen it recognizes has not been identified. No qualities accompany the bases; no much larger clone lies one base away.

On a MiSeq, deep resolution sequencing aimed for a depth between 1 in 1 million and 1 in 200,000 T cells, with each clonotype covered 10x on average. TCR beta libraries were generated with the immunoSEQ hsTCRB Kit. Regarding the original processing steps: ImmunoSEQ Data Assistant and ImmunoSEQ Analyzer were used for data analysis, and V, D and J genes were assigned according to IMGT definitions. Clonality was computed as one minus normalized Shannon entropy of productive rearrangement frequencies, ranging from 0 to 1. Only overrepresented clonotypes making up at least 0.05% of each patient's repertoire were included in the public clonotype analysis. Some 13 age-matched healthy donor repertoires from immuneACCESS served as clonality controls. TCRdb carries this immuneACCESS record with in-frame sequences only. Its versions omit some clonotypes, under half of them owing to an unresolved V gene in the studies checked, with the rest unexplained. Clone size and the V and J calls come from that table; the DNA yielded D and trimming. This sample gives some 310,000 clones in total; 70% to 80% of them show up just once. The top ten constitute roughly 6.3% of the sample.

Sequencing used PBMCs, obtained before ibrutinib treatment. This clonotype was sampled from a human donor with chronic lymphocytic leukemia. This receptor chain uses TRBV7-8 and TRBJ2-7, with no reliable assignment of the D segment. For the CDR3, the sequence is CASSPRLSISDYEQYF. The sequence in DNA is TGTGCCAGCAGCCCGCGACTCTCCATCAGTGACTACGAGCAGTACTTC. Joined to the reference TRBV7-8 and TRBJ2-7 proteins, this CDR3 gives the full variable domain: GAGVSQSPRYKVAKRGQDVALRCDPISGHVSLFWYQQALGQGPEFLTYFQNEAQLDKSGLPSDRFFAERPEGSVSTLKIQRTQQEDSAVYLCASSPRLSISDYEQYFGPGTRLTVT.